What follows are 24 T cell receptor beta chains derived from one specimen sequenced in a study of technical replicates of blood from several donors. Only in-frame clones appear in the TCRdb table, and some are missing; sequencing was by immunoSEQ multiplex PCR. The sample includes more than 75,000 clones, approximately 83% of them seen just once. Material for sequencing was PBMCs. Source of these receptors: a human donor in good health. Some clones in this sample may be carry-over from other donors' samples.

This clone was detected only a few times. J is TRBJ1-1 and V is TRBV28, with D uncertain. V lost 8 bases and J 8 bases, leaving 12 bases between the germline ends. The length of the CDR3 is 11 residues. Germline loops: CDR1 MDHEN, CDR2 SYDVKM. CDR3 amino acids: CASLRDWEAFF. In nucleotides, the CDR3 is TGTGCCAGCTTGAGAGACTGGGAAGCTTTCTTT.

This sequence joins TRBV5-6 and TRBJ2-5; 14 positions match TRBD2. The V segment lost 2 bases and the J segment 5 bases; nucleotides outside the gene matches: 5. This CDR3 has 16 residues. The V gene's germline CDR1 is SGHDT and CDR2 YYEEEE. The CDR3 nucleotides are TGTGCCAGCAGCTTCAGGGGACTAGCGGGGGTCGAGACCCAGTACTTC. It yields the protein CASSFRGLAGVETQYF.

A few counts support this clone. The rearrangement joins TRBV29-1 to TRBJ1-2; D gene uncertain. Germline assignment: CDR1 SQVTM and CDR2 ANQGSEA. The V and J ends lost 7 bases and 1 base respectively, with 7 bases between them. This CDR3 spans 11 amino acids. The CDR3 DNA follows: TGCAGCGGGCTTCTTAACTATGGCTACACCTTC. Translating gives CSGLLNYGYTF.

This rearrangement joins TRBV6-1 to TRBJ1-6; D remains ambiguous. From germline, CDR1 is MNHNS and CDR2 SASEGT. The length of the CDR3 is 13 residues. V was clipped by 5 bases and J by 7 bases, with 9 bases between them. The CDR3 sequence is CASSLGTNSPLHF. The CDR3 nucleotides are TGTGCCAGCAGTCTAGGAACCAATTCACCCCTCCACTTT.

J is TRBJ2-3 and V is TRBV7-3; tentatively, D is TRBD2 (5 bases). CDR1 SGHTA and CDR2 FQGTGA come from the germline V gene. Trimming took 0 bases from V and 4 from J, leaving 11 bases between them. The CDR3 runs to 15 residues. The CDR3, as DNA: TGTGCCAGCAGCTTAACGGGTGGGAGTGCAGATACGCAGTATTTT. Amino acid sequence: CASSLTGGSADTQYF.

This chain joins TRBV11-2 and TRBJ2-5, with 10 bases identical to TRBD2. CDR3 length: 16 amino acids. V shed 2 bases, J shed 5 bases, and the junction held 8 bases outside the gene matches. Germline V gives CDR1 SGHAT, CDR2 FQNNGV. CDR3 sequence: CASSLPSGRALETQYF. The CDR3 DNA reads TGTGCCAGCAGCTTACCCAGCGGGAGGGCCTTGGAGACCCAGTACTTC.

The genes are TRBV6-1 and TRBJ2-1, with 7 bases lining up with TRBD2. The ends lost 1 base at V and 1 base at J; junction bases unmatched: 1. Per the germline V gene, CDR1 is MNHNS and CDR2 is SASEGT. The CDR3 runs 15 residues. CDR3 region: CASSEVGGSYNEQFF. The CDR3 DNA follows: TGTGCCAGCAGTGAAGTGGGGGGGTCCTACAATGAGCAGTTCTTC.

V is TRBV13 and J is TRBJ1-6; 11 bases map to TRBD1. Germline-derived CDR1 and CDR2 are PRHDT and FYEKMQ (reference sequence). This CDR3 has 15 amino acids. J was trimmed by 8 bases and V by 5 bases; bases with no gene match: 5. CDR3 bases: TGTGCCAGCAGCCTCGGGACAGGGGGTTATTCACCCCTCCACTTT. Its translation is CASSLGTGGYSPLHF.

The V gene is TRBV2, the J gene TRBJ2-2; 11 nucleotides match TRBD2. Per germline, CDR1 SNHLY and CDR2 FYNNEI. The CDR3 loop spans 15 amino acids. Losses at the gene ends were 3 bases for V and 9 bases for J; bases not matched to a gene: 6. CDR3 in DNA: TGTGCCAGCAGTGATCGACTAGCGGGATCAAGGGAGCTGTTTTTT. Protein sequence: CASSDRLAGSRELFF.

This clone was seen more than once but under ten times. The rearrangement uses TRBV5-6 and TRBJ1-1, with D perhaps matching TRBD1 (6 bases). CDR1 is SGHDT and CDR2 is YYEEEE in the germline V gene. With 9 bases removed from V and 1 base from J, the gap between germline ends came to 10 bases. The CDR3 loop spans 12 amino acids. In nucleotides, the CDR3 is TGTGCCACAGGGGCTGGGAACACTGAAGCTTTCTTT. This sequence encodes CATGAGNTEAFF.

CDR3 sequence reads: CASSQARDRNQPQHF. CDR3 nucleotide sequence: TGCGCCAGCAGCCAAGCTAGGGACAGGAATCAGCCCCAGCATTTT. V usage is TRBV4-3 and J usage is TRBJ1-5, with 8 bases that match TRBD1. Germline CDR1 reads LGHNA; CDR2 reads YSLEER. Unmatched junction bases numbered 3, after V lost 1 base and J lost 4 bases. The CDR3 consists of 15 residues.

V gene TRBV2 combines with J gene TRBJ2-3; 12 nucleotides agree with TRBD2. This CDR3 has 18 residues. CDR1 and CDR2 (germline): SNHLY, FYNNEI. V shed 6 bases, J shed 0 bases, and the junction held 10 bases outside the gene matches. CDR3 amino acids: CASRAGTSGSSSTDTQYF. In nucleotides, the CDR3 is TGTGCCAGCAGAGCCGGGACTAGCGGGTCCTCTAGCACAGATACGCAGTATTTT.

Sample share makes this clone medium-sized (0.01 to 0.1%). This chain uses TRBV2 with TRBJ2-1; 7 bases line up with TRBD2. Germline loops: CDR1 SNHLY, CDR2 FYNNEI. There are 13 residues in the CDR3. J was trimmed by 12 bases and V by 1 base; bases with no gene match: 6. The CDR3, as DNA: TGTGCCAGCAGTGAAGGGGGGGGAAGTTGGCAGTTCTTC. Protein sequence: CASSEGGGSWQFF.

The chain recombines TRBV5-6 with TRBJ2-7; a possible D gene is TRBD1 (6 bases). This CDR3 has 17 amino acids. The germline V and J ends were trimmed by 1 base and 0 bases, with 17 bases remaining between them. CDR1 SGHDT and CDR2 YYEEEE come from the germline V gene. The CDR3 loop reads CASSLPPTGTTSYEQYF. The CDR3 nucleotides read TGTGCCAGCAGCTTGCCGCCAACAGGGACAACCTCCTACGAGCAGTACTTC.

The chain is built from TRBV7-9 and TRBJ1-5; 9 bases agree with TRBD1. The CDR3 totals 15 residues. Germline values: CDR1 SEHNR, CDR2 FQNEAQ (reference sequence). V lost 5 bases and J lost 3; bases outside the gene matches: 5. CDR3 DNA sequence: TGTGCCAGCAGCCCCGACAGGGGGAACAATCAGCCCCAGCATTTT. It yields the protein CASSPDRGNNQPQHF.

This rearrangement joins TRBV5-1 to TRBJ2-6, with TRBD1 as a possible D gene (6 bases). Trimming left V 2 bases short and J 4 bases short, with 10 bases between. The CDR3 spans 15 residues. Germline V gene sequence: CDR1 SGHRS, CDR2 YFSETQ. The CDR3 loop is CASSLGGGGANVLTF. CDR3 coding DNA: TGCGCCAGCAGCTTAGGGGGTGGCGGGGCCAACGTCCTGACTTTC.

The gene calls are TRBV29-1 and TRBJ2-3; D might be TRBD1 (6 bases). Per the germline V gene, CDR1 is SQVTM and CDR2 is ANQGSEA. The CDR3 contains 12 residues. V was cut by 3 bases and J by 4 bases, with 8 bases left in between. This CDR3 is CSVDGGSDTQYF. CDR3 nucleotides: TGCAGCGTTGATGGGGGCTCAGATACGCAGTATTTT.

The chain couples TRBV18 to TRBJ1-6; the D gene is possibly TRBD1 (5 bases). The CDR3 covers 14 residues. The ends were cut back, 2 bases at V and 6 bases at J, with 8 bases in the middle. CDR1 KGHSH and CDR2 LQKENI come from the germline V gene. CDR3 coding DNA: TGTGCCAGCTCACCAGGACATCTTAATTCACCCCTCCACTTT. It yields the protein CASSPGHLNSPLHF. Complete variable domain (other parts from reference TRBV18 and TRBJ1-6): NAGVMQNPRHLVRRRGQEARLRCSPMKGHSHVYWYRQLPEEGLKFMVYLQKENIIDESGMPKERFSAEFPKEGPSILRIQQVVRGDSAAYFCASSPGHLNSPLHFGNGTRLTVT.

This clone was seen ten or more times. The gene calls are TRBV6-1 and TRBJ1-2, with TRBD1 identical over 9 bases. Germline V gene sequence: CDR1 MNHNS, CDR2 SASEGT. Germline trimming cut 2 bases from V and 7 bases from J; bases unmatched to any gene: 8. The CDR3 totals 15 residues. The CDR3 is CASSELGTGTSGYTF. The CDR3, as DNA: TGTGCCAGCAGTGAACTAGGGACAGGGACAAGTGGCTACACCTTC.

V and J are TRBV13 and TRBJ2-2; 12 nucleotides match TRBD1. The J segment lost 3 bases and the V segment lost 4 bases, leaving 12 bases of the junction unmatched. Germline assignment: CDR1 PRHDT and CDR2 FYEKMQ (reference sequence). The CDR3 is 19 amino acids. CDR3 sequence reads: CASSSTGQGAVFHTGELFF. The CDR3 nucleotides read TGTGCCAGCAGCTCGACGGGACAGGGGGCAGTGTTCCACACCGGGGAGCTGTTTTTT.

This rearrangement joins TRBV7-2 to TRBJ2-5; 7 bases map to TRBD2. Germline values: CDR1 SGHTA, CDR2 FQGNSA. This CDR3 is built from 14 residues. Trimming at V came to 5 bases and at J to 4 bases, leaving 7 bases not matched to a gene. The CDR3 here is CASSGSAGVETQYF. The CDR3, as DNA: TGTGCCAGCAGCGGTTCGGCGGGAGTAGAGACCCAGTACTTC.

This sequence joins TRBV5-5 and TRBJ1-2, with 11 positions matching TRBD1. This CDR3 has 15 amino acids. The germline V gene has CDR1 SGHKS and CDR2 YYEKEE (reference sequence). The trim removed 4 bases at V and 3 bases at J, leaving 5 bases unmatched. DNA for the CDR3: TGTGCCAGCAGCCCTGGACAGGGGGCGTACTATGGCTACACCTTC. Translating gives CASSPGQGAYYGYTF.

The chain has TRBV6-4 and TRBJ1-5; TRBD1 is a possible D gene (6 bases). The CDR3 spans 13 residues. V was shortened by 4 bases and J by 6 bases, with 10 bases between the two germline ends. Germline V gene lookup returns CDR1 MRHNA and CDR2 SNTAGT. CDR3 loop: CASSADRGQPQHF. In DNA form, the CDR3 reads TGTGCCAGCAGTGCGGACAGAGGTCAGCCCCAGCATTTT.

This clone was counted a few times. The sample holds other DNA sequences that translate to the same CDR3. The V call is TRBV19, the J call TRBJ2-7; D might be TRBD2 (5 bases). CDR3 length: 13 residues. Germline CDR1 reads LNHDA; CDR2 reads SQIVND (reference sequence). V dropped 4 bases and J dropped 2 bases, with 9 bases sitting between them. CDR3 region: CASSNTGAYEQYF. The DNA of the CDR3 is TGTGCCAGTAGTAATACCGGGGCCTACGAGCAGTACTTC. The whole variable domain, remainder taken from reference TRBV19 and TRBJ2-7, is DGGITQSPKYLFRKEGQNVTLSCEQNLNHDAMYWYRQDPGQGLRLIYYSQIVNDFQKGDIAEGYSVSREKKESFPLTVTSAQKNPTAFYLCASSNTGAYEQYFGPGTRLTVT.